This is a list of T cell receptor beta chains from one sample in a study of T cells after somatic rescue of genetic block. Generated by immunoSEQ multiplex PCR, the TCRdb table keeps only in-frame clones and is missing some. The data show some 90,000 clones, 75% to 90% seen once. The sample taken for sequencing was peripheral blood mononuclear cells (PBMCs). These receptors all stem from a woman between 18 and 30 years old. Each CDR3 is given with its conserved first and last residue. The D gene is left open where the match is weak. Rows give clone size only sometimes, using once, few, many, or a class for an expanded clone.

abundance,d_gene,v_gene,j_gene,CDR3nt,CDR3aa
-,TRBD1,TRBV9,TRBJ2-6,TGTGCCAGCAGCGTAGGGGGGACAGGTGACTCTGGGGCCAACGTCCTGACTTTC,CASSVGGTGDSGANVLTF
-,-,TRBV7-9,TRBJ1-1,TGTGCCAGCAGCTTAGGGCAGGGAAACACTGAAGCTTTCTTT,CASSLGQGNTEAFF
-,-,TRBV7-9,TRBJ1-2,TGTGCCAGCAGGTCTTACGGGACGGGTGGCTACACCTTC,CASRSYGTGGYTF
-,TRBD2,TRBV28,TRBJ2-3,TGTGCCAGCAGTTTACTCCTAGCGGGTGACGATACGCAGTATTTT,CASSLLLAGDDTQYF
-,TRBD1,TRBV5-1,TRBJ2-7,TGCGCCAGCAGCCACCCGGACAGGGGGTACGAGCAGTACTTC,CASSHPDRGYEQYF
-,TRBD2,TRBV7-9,TRBJ2-5,TGTGCCAGCAGCTTAACGGGACTAGCCTCACAAGAGACCCAGTACTTC,CASSLTGLASQETQYF
-,-,TRBV28,TRBJ2-1,TGTGCCAGCACCGACAGACTAGTTCTTGAGCAGTTCTTC,CASTDRLVLEQFF
once,-,TRBV7-8,TRBJ1-5,TGTGCCAGCAGCTTAGAAACGGTTAGCAATCAGCCCCAGCATTTT,CASSLETVSNQPQHF
-,-,TRBV4-1,TRBJ2-7,TGCGCCAGCAGCCAAGGGGGACCCGGAGCTCTGTCCGAGCAGTACTTC,CASSQGGPGALSEQYF
-,TRBD2,TRBV27,TRBJ2-7,TGTGCCAGCAGCCCCAGCATTGGCGGGAGGCCCTACGAGCAGTACTTC,CASSPSIGGRPYEQYF
-,TRBD1,TRBV7-8,TRBJ1-1,TGTGCCAGCAGCCCAACGAGCAGGGGGCTAACTGAAGCTTTCTTT,CASSPTSRGLTEAFF
-,-,TRBV5-6,TRBJ1-2,TGTGCCAGCAGCTTGGTACACGGGGCAGGCTATGGCTACACCTTC,CASSLVHGAGYGYTF
-,-,TRBV10-1,TRBJ2-1,TGCGCCAGCAGTGAGAGGGAACAGATCGATGAGCAGTTCTTC,CASSEREQIDEQFF